The 18 T cell receptor beta chains presented below share a single source sample, sequenced in a study of blood T cell repertoires in COVID-19. TCRdb's copy holds only in-frame clones and misses some; the assay was immunoSEQ multiplex PCR. The sample includes fewer than 450,000 clones, over 70% of them seen just once. Specimen: peripheral blood. The receptor set was obtained from a woman aged 45 to 65 with COVID-19, enrolled during active disease.

This chain links TRBV5-1 with TRBJ2-7, with TRBD1 matching over 10 bases. Trimming took 4 bases from V and 2 from J; bases not matched to a gene: 3. Germline CDR1 SGHRS, CDR2 YFSETQ. CDR3 length equals 14 residues. This CDR3 reads CASSRGQGTYEQYF. The CDR3, as DNA: TGCGCCAGCAGCCGGGGACAGGGGACCTACGAGCAGTACTTC. The full variable domain, with the rest looked up from reference TRBV5-1 and TRBJ2-7, is KAGVTQTPRYLIKTRGQQVTLSCSPISGHRSVSWYQQTPGQGLQFLFEYFSETQRNKGNFPGRFSGRQFSNSRSEMNVSTLELGDSALYLCASSRGQGTYEQYFGPGTRLTVT.

This chain joins TRBV11-2 and TRBJ2-7, with 10 bases fitting TRBD1. V lost 7 bases and J lost 0; bases outside the gene matches: 18. The CDR3 length is 19 residues. Germline V gene data show CDR1 as SGHAT and CDR2 as FQNNGV. The CDR3 sequence: CASKLEPFRTGGGSYEQYF. The CDR3 DNA sequence: TGTGCCAGCAAATTGGAGCCCTTTCGGACAGGGGGAGGCTCCTACGAGCAGTACTTC.

CDR3 sequence (DNA): TGTGCCAGCAGCTTGCAAACAGGGGCGCAGGGAAACACCATATATTTT. Amino acid sequence: CASSLQTGAQGNTIYF. The chain has TRBV11-2 and TRBJ1-3, with 7 positions matching TRBD1. J lost 4 bases, V lost 3 bases, and 9 bases had no gene match. The CDR3 totals 16 residues. Germline assignment: CDR1 SGHAT and CDR2 FQNNGV.

The sample holds one count of this clone. This chain connects TRBV6-4 to TRBJ1-2; 10 nucleotides match TRBD1. V gave up 7 bases and J gave up 13 bases; unmatched junction bases: 15. The length of the CDR3 is 14 residues. The germline gives CDR1 MRHNA, CDR2 SNTAGT. The CDR3 here is CASKQSGQGEMLTF. The CDR3, as DNA: TGTGCCAGCAAGCAATCAGGACAGGGGGAAATGCTCACCTTC.

This clone is a singleton in its sample. The chain uses TRBV20-1 and TRBJ2-1; the D gene is possibly TRBD1 (6 bases). Trimming removed 3 bases from V and 6 bases from J, with 9 bases in between. The V gene's germline CDR1 is DFQATT and CDR2 SNEGSKA (reference sequence). The CDR3 consists of 12 residues. CDR3 in amino acids: CSASKGVNEQFF. CDR3 nucleotides: TGCAGTGCTAGTAAGGGGGTCAATGAGCAGTTCTTC.

J is TRBJ2-2 and V is TRBV7-2; 7 nucleotides match TRBD1. The CDR3 contains 16 residues. J was trimmed by 4 bases and V by 2 bases; bases with no gene match: 7. Germline loops: CDR1 SGHTA, CDR2 FQGNSA. CDR3 sequence: CASSLRPGQLTGELFF. The DNA of the CDR3 is TGTGCCAGCAGCTTAAGGCCGGGACAGCTCACCGGGGAGCTGTTTTTT. Full variable domain (missing parts from reference TRBV7-2 and TRBJ2-2): GAGVSQSPSNKVTEKGKDVELRCDPISGHTALYWYRQSLGQGLEFLIYFQGNSAPDKSGLPSDRFSAERTGGSVSTLTIQRTQQEDSAVYLCASSLRPGQLTGELFFGEGSRLTVL.

CDR3 amino acids: CASSFGLPGAYGNEQFF. The CDR3 nucleotides read TGCGCCAGCAGCTTTGGACTACCCGGGGCATATGGGAATGAGCAGTTCTTC. This rearrangement joins TRBV5-1 to TRBJ2-1; the D gene is possibly TRBD2 (6 bases). Per the germline V gene, CDR1 is SGHRS and CDR2 is YFSETQ. The CDR3 totals 17 residues. V was shortened by 2 bases and J by 7 bases, with 22 bases between the two germline ends.

The rearrangement uses TRBV12-3 or TRBV12-4 and TRBJ2-1, with D possibly TRBD2 on 5 matching bases. There are 13 residues in the CDR3. V lost 4 bases to trimming and J lost 7 bases, with 11 bases between them. CDR3 sequence (DNA): TGTGCCAGCAGTTGGGCCCGGGGTAATGAGCAGTTCTTC. The encoded protein is CASSWARGNEQFF.

CDR3 sequence reads: CASRRGTSSYEQYF. The CDR3 DNA reads as TGTGCCAGCCGGCGCGGGACTTCCTCCTACGAGCAGTACTTC. The J gene is TRBJ2-7, the V gene TRBV2, with D tentatively TRBD2 (6 bases). The germline V and J ends were trimmed by 8 bases and 0 bases, with 14 bases remaining between them. The length of the CDR3 is 14 residues. Germline CDR1 is SNHLY and CDR2 is FYNNEI.

The V gene is TRBV19, the J gene TRBJ2-5; 8 bases agree with TRBD1. CDR1 and CDR2 (germline): LNHDA, SQIVND (reference sequence). This CDR3 is 15 amino acids long. V trimming: 3 bases; J trimming: 2 bases; junction bases outside the gene matches: 5. This chain's CDR3 is CASSIGRGPQETQYF. In nucleotides, the CDR3 is TGTGCCAGTAGTATCGGCAGGGGGCCTCAAGAGACCCAGTACTTC.

In DNA, the CDR3 is TGTGCCAGCAGCTTAGGTCGGGGGATCTACGAGCAGTACTTC. Protein sequence: CASSLGRGIYEQYF. This chain connects TRBV11-2 to TRBJ2-7, with D tentatively TRBD2 (6 bases). CDR3 size: 14 residues. From germline, CDR1 is SGHAT and CDR2 FQNNGV. Trimming removed 1 base from V and 3 bases from J, with 10 bases in between. The full variable domain, rest sourced from reference TRBV11-2 and TRBJ2-7, is EAGVAQSPRYKIIEKRQSVAFWCNPISGHATLYWYQQILGQGPKLLIQFQNNGVVDDSQLPKDRFSAERLKGVDSTLKIQPAKLEDSAVYLCASSLGRGIYEQYFGPGTRLTVT.

This chain joins TRBV5-6 and TRBJ2-4; possibly TRBD2 for D (5 bases). V was pared by 3 bases and J by 0 bases, with 22 bases between. The germline V gene encodes CDR1 SGHDT and CDR2 YYEEEE. The CDR3 loop spans 19 amino acids. CDR3 loop: CASSSAGPYSAIAKNIQYF. The CDR3 region has the DNA TGTGCCAGCAGCTCCGCGGGCCCGTATTCCGCCATAGCCAAAAACATTCAGTACTTC.

The V and J genes are TRBV9 and TRBJ2-2; D not resolved. Per the germline V gene, CDR1 is SGDLS and CDR2 is YYNGEE. The CDR3 runs to 14 residues. V dropped 2 bases and J dropped 6 bases, with 11 bases sitting between them. The DNA of the CDR3 is TGTGCCAGCAGCGTCACCCCACCGGCCGGGGAGCTGTTTTTT. Protein product: CASSVTPPAGELFF.

This clone was seen only once. The V gene is TRBV28, the J gene TRBJ2-5, with a possible D match to TRBD2 (6 bases). V was cut by 6 bases and J by 7 bases, with 9 bases left in between. The CDR3 runs to 11 residues. Germline assignment: CDR1 MDHEN and CDR2 SYDVKM. The CDR3 nucleotides read TGTGCCAGCAGGGCCGGGGGGACCCAGTACTTC. This gives the protein CASRAGGTQYF.

This clone was seen repeatedly, ten times or more. V usage is TRBV10-3 and J usage is TRBJ2-1; TRBD1 matches 8 bases. The J segment lost 0 bases and the V segment lost 10 bases, leaving 5 bases of the junction unmatched. The CDR3 is 14 residues long. CDR1 is ENHRY, CDR2 SYGVKD, per germline. The CDR3 DNA reads as TGTGCCACCAGGACAGGGAGCTCCTACAATGAGCAGTTCTTC. It is translated as CATRTGSSYNEQFF.

The CDR3 here is CASSPPGGGYYEKLFF. DNA for the CDR3: TGTGCCAGCTCACCACCTGGCGGGGGCTATTACGAAAAACTGTTTTTT. The genes are TRBV18 and TRBJ1-4; a possible D gene is TRBD1 (6 bases). The CDR3 is made up of 16 amino acids. The germline V and J ends were trimmed by 0 bases and 8 bases, with 16 bases remaining between them. Germline V gene data show CDR1 as KGHSH and CDR2 as LQKENI.

The chain links TRBV7-9 to TRBJ1-2; D remains ambiguous. The CDR3 is 12 amino acids. Per the germline V gene, CDR1 is SEHNR and CDR2 is FQNEAQ (reference sequence). V was clipped by 2 bases and J by 4 bases, with 5 bases between them. This CDR3 reads CASSLTGYGYTF. Written as DNA, the CDR3 is TGTGCCAGCAGCTTAACGGGCTATGGCTACACCTTC.

The J gene is TRBJ2-7, the V gene TRBV7-2, with TRBD2 identical over 12 bases. Germline lookup yields CDR1 SGHTA and CDR2 FQGNSA. This CDR3 is built from 15 residues. V was pared by 4 bases and J by 3 bases, with 4 bases of the junction left unmatched. CDR3 residues: CASSSLAGGRYEQYF. The CDR3 DNA is TGTGCCAGCAGCTCCCTAGCGGGAGGGCGCTACGAGCAGTACTTC.